Presented here are 8 T cell receptor beta chains from one specimen sequenced in a study of beta chain features in type 1 diabetes. General study findings and limits: Among patients with Type 1 diabetes, TCRB CDR3s were moderately but significantly shorter in every one of the four CD4+ subsets.

Expressed TCRB transcripts were sequenced because the entire RNA isolate underwent reverse transcription. Assay used: immunoSEQ multiplex PCR; TCRdb lists only in-frame clones, some missing. The data contain tens of thousands of clones, roughly 70% of them singletons. Their antigens remain unidentified. The source material was Tregs from blood. These receptors all stem from a woman aged 18 to 35 with type 1 diabetes.

The rearrangement joins TRBV7-2 to TRBJ2-4; 7 bases are shared with TRBD1. Germline V gene sequence: CDR1 SGHTA, CDR2 FQGNSA. The CDR3 is made up of 16 amino acids. J gave up 8 bases and V 0 bases, and 10 bases lay outside the gene matches. The CDR3, as DNA: TGTGCCAGCAGCTTAGCCGTAACGGGACAGACGGACATTCAGTACTTC. It specifies CASSLAVTGQTDIQYF.

The count of this clone is one. The V gene is TRBV12-5, the J gene TRBJ2-1; 12 positions agree with TRBD2. The ends lost 2 bases at V and 4 bases at J; junction bases unmatched: 3. Germline CDR1 and CDR2: LGHNT and FRNRAP. This CDR3 has 16 amino acids. CDR3 DNA sequence: TGTGCTAGTGGTTTGCCGGGACTAGCGGGTTACAATGAGCAGTTCTTC. It encodes CASGLPGLAGYNEQFF.

J is TRBJ2-1 and V is TRBV2; D perhaps matches TRBD1 (5 bases). The V end was cut by 7 bases, the J end by 6 bases, with 19 bases between. Germline CDR1 and CDR2: SNHLY and FYNNEI. The CDR3 extends over 15 amino acids. CDR3 sequence reads: CASTTRAGPGNEQFF. In DNA, the CDR3 is TGTGCCAGCACGACAAGGGCAGGGCCCGGCAATGAGCAGTTCTTC.

The V gene is TRBV9, the J gene TRBJ1-6, with D unclear. Trimming removed 4 bases from V and 14 bases from J, with 10 bases in between. The CDR3 is made up of 11 amino acids. The germline V gene encodes CDR1 SGDLS and CDR2 YYNGEE. The CDR3 nucleotides are TGTGCCAGCAGCTTCCCGGGAACCCTCCACTTT. Its translation: CASSFPGTLHF.

The chain uses TRBV5-1 and TRBJ1-2; TRBD1 matches at 8 bases. Per the germline V gene, CDR1 is SGHRS and CDR2 is YFSETQ. The CDR3 is 14 residues long. The V gene end was trimmed by 3 bases and the J gene end by 2 bases; junction bases not matched to a gene: 3. CDR3 nucleotides: TGCGCCAGCAGCTGGGGACAGGCAAACTATGGCTACACCTTC. It codes for CASSWGQANYGYTF.

The CDR3 DNA follows: TGCGCCAGTACTAGCGGGTCCTACAATGAGCAGTTCTTC. Protein sequence: CASTSGSYNEQFF. The chain uses TRBV5-1 and TRBJ2-1; 9 positions match TRBD2. V lost 8 bases and J lost 1; bases outside the gene matches: 1. The CDR3 is 13 amino acids. Germline V gene lookup returns CDR1 SGHRS and CDR2 YFSETQ.

This chain links TRBV2 with TRBJ2-1; D unresolved. The CDR3 has 12 amino acids. Germline CDR1 SNHLY, CDR2 FYNNEI. Trimming removed 7 bases at V and 6 bases at J, with 10 bases between. CDR3 protein: CASKNLVNEQFF. The DNA for the CDR3 is TGTGCCAGCAAAAATCTCGTCAATGAGCAGTTCTTC.

The chain's CDR3 is CASSLNARSYGYTF. DNA of the CDR3: TGTGCCAGCAGCTTAAACGCGCGGAGCTATGGCTACACCTTC. V usage is TRBV7-2 and J usage is TRBJ1-2, with no clear D. Looked up from germline, CDR1 is SGHTA and CDR2 is FQGNSA. The ends were cut back, 2 bases at V and 4 bases at J, with 11 bases in the middle. The CDR3 consists of 14 residues. Variable domain in full (rest from reference TRBV7-2 and TRBJ1-2): GAGVSQSPSNKVTEKGKDVELRCDPISGHTALYWYRQSLGQGLEFLIYFQGNSAPDKSGLPSDRFSAERTGGSVSTLTIQRTQQEDSAVYLCASSLNARSYGYTFGSGTRLTVV.